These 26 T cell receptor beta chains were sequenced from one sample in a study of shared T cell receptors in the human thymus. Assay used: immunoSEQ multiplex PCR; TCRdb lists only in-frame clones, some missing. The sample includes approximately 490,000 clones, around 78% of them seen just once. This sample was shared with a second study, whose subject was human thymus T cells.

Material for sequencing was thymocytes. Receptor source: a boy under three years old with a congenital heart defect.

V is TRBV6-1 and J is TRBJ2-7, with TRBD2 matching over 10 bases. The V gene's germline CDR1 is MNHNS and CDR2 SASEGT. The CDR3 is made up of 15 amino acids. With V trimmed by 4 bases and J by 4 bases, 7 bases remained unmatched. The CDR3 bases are TGTGCCAGCAGTGGGGAGCGGGAGGGCCTTTACGAGCAGTACTTC. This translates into CASSGEREGLYEQYF.

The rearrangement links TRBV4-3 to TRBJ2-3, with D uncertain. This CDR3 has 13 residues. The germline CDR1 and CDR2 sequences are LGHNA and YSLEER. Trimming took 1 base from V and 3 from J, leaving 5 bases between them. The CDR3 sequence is CASSQGLTDTQYF. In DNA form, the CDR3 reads TGCGCCAGCAGCCAAGGTCTAACAGATACGCAGTATTTT.

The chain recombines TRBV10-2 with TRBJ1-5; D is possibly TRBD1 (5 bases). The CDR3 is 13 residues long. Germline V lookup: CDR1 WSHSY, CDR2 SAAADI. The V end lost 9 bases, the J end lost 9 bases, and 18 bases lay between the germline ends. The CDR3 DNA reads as TGCGCCAGTGGGGACTCCCGATGGCGGCCCCAGCATTTT. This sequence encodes CASGDSRWRPQHF.

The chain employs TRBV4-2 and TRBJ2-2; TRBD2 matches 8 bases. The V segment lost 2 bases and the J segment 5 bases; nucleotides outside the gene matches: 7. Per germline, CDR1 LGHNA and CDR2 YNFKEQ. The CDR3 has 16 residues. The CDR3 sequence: CASSQPQRERTGELFF. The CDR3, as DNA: TGTGCCAGCAGCCAACCTCAGCGGGAGAGGACCGGGGAGCTGTTTTTT.

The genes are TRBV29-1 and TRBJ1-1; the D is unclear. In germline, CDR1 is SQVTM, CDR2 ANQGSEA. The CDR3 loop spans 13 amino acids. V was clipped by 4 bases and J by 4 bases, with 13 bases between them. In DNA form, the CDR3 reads TGCAGCGTTGTCACAGTTTCGCGCACTGAAGCTTTCTTT. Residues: CSVVTVSRTEAFF.

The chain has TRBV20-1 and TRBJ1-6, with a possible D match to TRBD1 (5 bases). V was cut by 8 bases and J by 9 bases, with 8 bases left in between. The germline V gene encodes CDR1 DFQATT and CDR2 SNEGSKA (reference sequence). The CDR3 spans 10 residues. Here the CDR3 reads CSPGISPLHF. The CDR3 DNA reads TGCAGTCCAGGGATTTCACCCCTCCACTTT.

The CDR3 loop is CASSQDGAGKGVRWYEQYF. The CDR3, as DNA: TGCGCCAGCAGCCAAGATGGAGCAGGTAAAGGGGTTAGGTGGTACGAGCAGTACTTC. V is TRBV4-1 and J is TRBJ2-7; TRBD1 might be the D (5 bases). Per germline, CDR1 MGHRA and CDR2 YSYEKL. The CDR3 sequence is 19 residues long. V lost 0 bases, J lost 4 bases, and 25 bases lay in between.

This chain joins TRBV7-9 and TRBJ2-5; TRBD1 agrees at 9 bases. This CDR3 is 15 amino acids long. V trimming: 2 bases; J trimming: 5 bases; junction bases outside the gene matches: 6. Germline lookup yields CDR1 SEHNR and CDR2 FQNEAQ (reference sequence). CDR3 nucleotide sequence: TGTGCCAGCAGCTTAAGACAGGGGGTCCGGGAGACCCAGTACTTC. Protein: CASSLRQGVRETQYF.

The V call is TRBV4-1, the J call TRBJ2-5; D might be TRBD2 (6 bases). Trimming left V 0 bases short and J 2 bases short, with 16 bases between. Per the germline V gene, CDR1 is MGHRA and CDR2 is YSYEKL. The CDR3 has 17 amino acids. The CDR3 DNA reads TGCGCCAGCAGCCAAGATATGAGTCAGGGACTTCAAGAGACCCAGTACTTC. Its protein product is CASSQDMSQGLQETQYF.

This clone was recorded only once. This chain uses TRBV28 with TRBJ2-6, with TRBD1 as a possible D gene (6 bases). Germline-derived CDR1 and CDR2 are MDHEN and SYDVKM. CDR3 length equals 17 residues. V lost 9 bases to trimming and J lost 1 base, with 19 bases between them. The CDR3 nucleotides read TGTGCCAGTGGGCGCCCCAGCAGGGGATCTGGGGCCAACGTCCTGACTTTC. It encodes CASGRPSRGSGANVLTF.

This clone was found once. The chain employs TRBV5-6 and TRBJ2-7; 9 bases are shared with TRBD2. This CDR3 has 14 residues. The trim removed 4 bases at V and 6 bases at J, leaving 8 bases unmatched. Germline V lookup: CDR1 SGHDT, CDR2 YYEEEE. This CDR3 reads CASSQDLSGSEQYF. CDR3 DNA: TGTGCCAGCAGCCAGGACCTTAGCGGGAGCGAGCAGTACTTC. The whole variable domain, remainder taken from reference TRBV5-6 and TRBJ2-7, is DAGVTQSPTHLIKTRGQQVTLRCSPKSGHDTVSWYQQALGQGPQFIFQYYEEEERQRGNFPDRFSGHQFPNYSSELNVNALLLGDSALYLCASSQDLSGSEQYFGPGTRLTVT.

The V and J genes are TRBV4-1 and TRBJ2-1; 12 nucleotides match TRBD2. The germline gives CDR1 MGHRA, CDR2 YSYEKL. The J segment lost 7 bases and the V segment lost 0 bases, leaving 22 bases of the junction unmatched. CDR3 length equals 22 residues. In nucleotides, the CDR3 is TGCGCCAGCAGCCAAGATCGTATTCAGGACAGGAGATTACTAGCGGGAGGAAATGAGCAGTTCTTC. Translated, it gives CASSQDRIQDRRLLAGGNEQFF.

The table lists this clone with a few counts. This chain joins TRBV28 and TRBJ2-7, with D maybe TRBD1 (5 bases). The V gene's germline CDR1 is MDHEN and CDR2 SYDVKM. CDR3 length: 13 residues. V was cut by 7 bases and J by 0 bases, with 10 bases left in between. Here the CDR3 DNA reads TGTGCCAGCATTTCAGACAGCTCCTACGAGCAGTACTTC. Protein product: CASISDSSYEQYF.

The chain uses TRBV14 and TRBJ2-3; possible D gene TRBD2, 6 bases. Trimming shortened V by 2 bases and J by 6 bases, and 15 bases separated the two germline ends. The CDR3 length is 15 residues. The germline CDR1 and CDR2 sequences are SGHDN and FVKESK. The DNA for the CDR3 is TGTGCCAGCAGCCAATTTACGGGAGTAGGGGATACGCAGTATTTT. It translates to CASSQFTGVGDTQYF.

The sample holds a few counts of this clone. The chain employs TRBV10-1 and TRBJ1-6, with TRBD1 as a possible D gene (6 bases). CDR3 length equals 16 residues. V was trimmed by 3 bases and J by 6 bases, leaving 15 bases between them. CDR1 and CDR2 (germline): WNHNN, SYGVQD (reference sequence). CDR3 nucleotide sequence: TGCGCCAGCAGTGAAGGGACACCGTCCGCTAATTCACCCCTCCACTTT. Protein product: CASSEGTPSANSPLHF.

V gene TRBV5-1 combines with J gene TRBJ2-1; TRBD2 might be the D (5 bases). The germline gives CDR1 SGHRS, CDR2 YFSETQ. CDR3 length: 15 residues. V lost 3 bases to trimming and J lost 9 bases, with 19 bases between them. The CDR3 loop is CASSYGLDFLGEQFF. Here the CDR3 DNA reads TGCGCCAGCAGCTATGGGTTGGACTTCTTGGGTGAGCAGTTCTTC.

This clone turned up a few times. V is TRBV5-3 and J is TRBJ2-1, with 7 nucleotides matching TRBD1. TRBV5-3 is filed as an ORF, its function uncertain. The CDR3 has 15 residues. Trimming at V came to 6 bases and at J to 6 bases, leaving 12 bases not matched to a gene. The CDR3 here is CARTNGDSSCNEQFF. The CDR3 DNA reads TGTGCCAGAACGAACGGGGACAGCTCTTGCAATGAGCAGTTCTTC.

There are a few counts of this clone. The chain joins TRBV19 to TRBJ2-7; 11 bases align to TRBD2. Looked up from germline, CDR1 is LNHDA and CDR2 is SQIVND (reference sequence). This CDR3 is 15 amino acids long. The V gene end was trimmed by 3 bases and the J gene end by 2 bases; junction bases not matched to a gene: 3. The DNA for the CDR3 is TGTGCCAGTAGTATGGGGACTAGCGGCCCCTACGAGCAGTACTTC. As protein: CASSMGTSGPYEQYF.

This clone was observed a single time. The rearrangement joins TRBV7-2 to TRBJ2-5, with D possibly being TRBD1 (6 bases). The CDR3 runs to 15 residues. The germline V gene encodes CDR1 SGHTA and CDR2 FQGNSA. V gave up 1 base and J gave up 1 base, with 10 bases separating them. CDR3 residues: CASSLVGTTQETQYF. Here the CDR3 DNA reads TGTGCCAGCAGCTTAGTAGGGACAACCCAAGAGACCCAGTACTTC.

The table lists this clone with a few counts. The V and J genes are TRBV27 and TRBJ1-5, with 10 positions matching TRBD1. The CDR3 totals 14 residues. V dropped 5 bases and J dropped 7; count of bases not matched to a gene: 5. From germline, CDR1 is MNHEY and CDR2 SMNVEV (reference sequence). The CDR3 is CASSHRDRGQPQHF. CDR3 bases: TGTGCCAGCAGTCACCGGGACAGGGGCCAGCCCCAGCATTTT.

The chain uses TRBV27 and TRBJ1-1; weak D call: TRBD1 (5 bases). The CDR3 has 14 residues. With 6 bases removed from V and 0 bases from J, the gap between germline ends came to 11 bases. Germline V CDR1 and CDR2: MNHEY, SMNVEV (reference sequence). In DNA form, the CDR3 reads TGTGCCAGCAGGGTCAGGGTCATGAACACTGAAGCTTTCTTT. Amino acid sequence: CASRVRVMNTEAFF.

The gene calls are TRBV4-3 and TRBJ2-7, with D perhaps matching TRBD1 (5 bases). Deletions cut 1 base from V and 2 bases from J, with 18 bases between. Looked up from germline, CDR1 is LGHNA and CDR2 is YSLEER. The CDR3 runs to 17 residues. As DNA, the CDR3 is TGCGCCAGCAGCCAAGCGCTCGCCGAGACAGCAGCCTACGAGCAGTACTTC. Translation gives CASSQALAETAAYEQYF.

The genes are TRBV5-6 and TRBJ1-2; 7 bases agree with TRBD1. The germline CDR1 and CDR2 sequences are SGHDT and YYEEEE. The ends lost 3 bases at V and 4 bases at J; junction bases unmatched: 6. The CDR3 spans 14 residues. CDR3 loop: CASSSGTDSYGYTF. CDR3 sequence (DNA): TGTGCCAGCAGCTCCGGGACAGACTCCTATGGCTACACCTTC.

CDR3 nucleotide sequence: TGTGCCAGCAGCTTTCCGCACGACGCGGACTCTGGAAACACCATATATTTT. This encodes CASSFPHDADSGNTIYF. V usage is TRBV7-9 and J usage is TRBJ1-3; D not resolved. Between the trimmed V and J ends, which lost 3 bases and 0 bases, there was a span of 15 bases. Germline CDR1 reads SEHNR; CDR2 reads FQNEAQ (reference sequence). The CDR3 runs to 17 residues.

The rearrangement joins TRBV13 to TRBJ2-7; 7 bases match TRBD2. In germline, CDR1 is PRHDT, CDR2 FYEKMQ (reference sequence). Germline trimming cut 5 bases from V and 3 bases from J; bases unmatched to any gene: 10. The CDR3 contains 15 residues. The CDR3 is CASSPLLAPRYEQYF. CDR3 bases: TGTGCCAGCAGCCCGCTACTAGCGCCCCGCTACGAGCAGTACTTC. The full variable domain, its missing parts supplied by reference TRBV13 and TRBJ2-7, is AAGVIQSPRHLIKEKRETATLKCYPIPRHDTVYWYQQGPGQDPQFLISFYEKMQSDKGSIPDRFSAQQFSDYHSELNMSSLELGDSALYFCASSPLLAPRYEQYFGPGTRLTVT.

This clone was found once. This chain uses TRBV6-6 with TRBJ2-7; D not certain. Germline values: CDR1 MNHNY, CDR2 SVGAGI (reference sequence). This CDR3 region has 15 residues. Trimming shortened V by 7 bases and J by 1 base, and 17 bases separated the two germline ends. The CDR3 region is CASTPVRAGSYEQYF. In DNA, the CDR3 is TGTGCCAGCACCCCCGTACGAGCCGGGTCCTACGAGCAGTACTTC.